The 3 T cell receptor beta chains in this list originate from one sample, sequenced in a study of CD8 T cells in ankylosing spondylitis. TCRdb redid the calling of the 5' RACE reads with MiXCR, one entry per CDR3 protein. The table records under 300,000 distinct CDR3 sequences, 9.5% to 12% of them present only once. Sequencing used blood, either unsorted or a sorted T cell fraction (not recorded which). The source is a male donor with ankylosing spondylitis or in good health (not recorded which).

This clonotype was seen repeatedly, ten times or more. CDR3 loop: CASSPTTRQGQNYGYTF. CDR3 nucleotides: TGTGCCAGCAGTCCTACAACTCGACAGGGCCAAAACTATGGCTACACCTTC. The gene calls are TRBV6-2 or TRBV6-3 and TRBJ1-2; 7 bases align to TRBD1. The V segment lost 5 bases and the J segment 2 bases; nucleotides outside the gene matches: 14. The length of the CDR3 is 17 residues. Germline-derived CDR1 and CDR2 are MNHEY and SVGEGT.

This clonotype appeared many times. CDR3 bases: TGCGCCAGCAGCTTGGGTAGCGGGAGCCCCTCCGCCTACGAGCAGTACTTC. It yields the protein CASSLGSGSPSAYEQYF. V usage is TRBV5-1 and J usage is TRBJ2-7; 9 nucleotides line up with TRBD2. CDR1 is SGHRS, CDR2 YFSETQ, per germline. The CDR3 spans 17 residues. J lost 2 bases, V lost 0 bases, and 9 bases had no gene match.

The table lists this clonotype with many counts. The V and J genes are TRBV6-5 and TRBJ2-3; 7 bases match TRBD1. Germline V gene data show CDR1 as MNHEY and CDR2 as SVGAGI. The V gene end was trimmed by 0 bases and the J gene end by 5 bases; junction bases not matched to a gene: 8. This CDR3 comprises 16 residues. The CDR3 reads CASSYSGTVTIDTQYF. The DNA for the CDR3 is TGTGCCAGCAGTTACTCTGGGACAGTAACGATAGATACGCAGTATTTT.